The 31 T cell receptor beta chains in this list originate from one sample, sequenced in a study of T cells in Graves' hyperthyroidism and ophthalmopathy. The investigators amplified TCR beta CDR3 regions from RNA transcripts. When the TCR CDR3 underwent first-round RT-PCR, the HTBI primer set was used. TCRdb fed the multiplex PCR reads into MiXCR, producing one record per CDR3 protein. Of about 500,000 distinct CDR3 sequences listed, roughly a sixth were seen once; the top ten hold around 17%. The material sequenced was blood. The receptors were gathered from a woman aged 18-29 years with Graves' ophthalmopathy.

The rearrangement uses TRBV10-3 and TRBJ2-3; TRBD1 aligns across 8 bases. This CDR3 has 16 amino acids. J was trimmed by 5 bases and V by 3 bases; bases with no gene match: 10. Germline-derived CDR1 and CDR2 are ENHRY and SYGVKD. CDR3 amino acids: CAISDLIGQGKDTQYF. CDR3 bases: TGTGCCATCAGTGACCTAATCGGACAGGGTAAAGATACGCAGTATTTT.

The chain links TRBV9 to TRBJ2-3, with 10 bases matching TRBD2. The ends lost 5 bases at V and 2 bases at J; junction bases unmatched: 17. CDR3 length: 19 amino acids. Germline V gene data show CDR1 as SGDLS and CDR2 as YYNGEE. The CDR3 nucleotides are TGTGCCAGCAGTTTACACCCAGGTTCTACTAGCGGGATCACAGATACGCAGTATTTT. Translation gives CASSLHPGSTSGITDTQYF.

This clonotype was observed many times. This rearrangement joins TRBV6-1 to TRBJ1-2, with 7 bases identical to TRBD1. V lost 0 bases and J lost 4; bases outside the gene matches: 5. CDR3 length: 15 residues. Germline CDR1 and CDR2: MNHNS and SASEGT. CDR3 DNA: TGTGCCAGCAGTGAAGCGCTTGGGACAGTCTATGGCTACACCTTC. This codes for CASSEALGTVYGYTF.

The table lists this clonotype with many counts. The chain links TRBV11-2 to TRBJ1-6, with a possible D match to TRBD1 (5 bases). The CDR3 covers 15 residues. CDR1 and CDR2 from the germline V gene are SGHAT and FQNNGV. Deletions cut 5 bases from V and 9 bases from J, with 17 bases between. The CDR3 region has the DNA TGTGCCAGCAGCCTTCGGACAAGTGGTATTTCACCCCTCCACTTT. Amino acids: CASSLRTSGISPLHF.

The V call is TRBV28, the J call TRBJ1-1, with TRBD1 identical over 10 bases. V shed 5 bases, J shed 3 bases, and the junction held 9 bases outside the gene matches. Germline CDR1 reads MDHEN; CDR2 reads SYDVKM. This CDR3 has 16 residues. CDR3 loop: CASSRDRGGRDTEAFF. In nucleotides, the CDR3 is TGTGCCAGCAGTCGGGACAGGGGTGGGCGCGACACTGAAGCTTTCTTT. Based on the CDR3 plus reference TRBV28 and TRBJ1-1, the full variable domain is DVKVTQSSRYLVKRTGEKVFLECVQDMDHENMFWYRQDPGLGLRLIYFSYDVKMKEKGDIPEGYSVSREKKERFSLILESASTNQTSMYLCASSRDRGGRDTEAFFGQGTRLTVV.

Written as DNA, the CDR3 is TGTGCCAGCAGCCCGGACGGCCTGAGCTCTGGGGCCAACGTCCTGACTTTC. Its protein product is CASSPDGLSSGANVLTF. The chain has TRBV3-1 and TRBJ2-6; D is ambiguous. The CDR3 has 17 residues. The V gene's germline CDR1 is LGHDT and CDR2 YNNKEL (reference sequence). V was cut by 4 bases and J by 0 bases, with 13 bases left in between.

This chain links TRBV28 with TRBJ1-3; D is uncertain. This CDR3 has 12 amino acids. Looked up from germline, CDR1 is MDHEN and CDR2 is SYDVKM. V dropped 5 bases and J dropped 5 bases, with 7 bases sitting between them. CDR3: CASSPYRNTIYF. As DNA, the CDR3 is TGTGCCAGCAGTCCTTATAGAAACACCATATATTTT. The full variable domain, its missing parts supplied by reference TRBV28 and TRBJ1-3, is DVKVTQSSRYLVKRTGEKVFLECVQDMDHENMFWYRQDPGLGLRLIYFSYDVKMKEKGDIPEGYSVSREKKERFSLILESASTNQTSMYLCASSPYRNTIYFGEGSWLTVV.

The chain's CDR3 is CASSPVSTNYGYTF. CDR3 sequence (DNA): TGTGCCAGCAGTCCCGTCTCAACTAACTATGGCTACACCTTC. The chain couples TRBV28 to TRBJ1-2, with D unclear. Trimming stripped 5 bases from V and 0 bases from J, with 10 bases between. The CDR3 runs to 14 residues. The germline CDR1 and CDR2 sequences are MDHEN and SYDVKM.

This clonotype was detected ten times or more. The V gene is TRBV28, the J gene TRBJ2-7; D is perhaps TRBD1 or TRBD2 (5 bases each). Trimming took off 6 bases at V and 0 bases at J, with 18 bases between the two ends. Germline lookup yields CDR1 MDHEN and CDR2 SYDVKM. The CDR3 length is 16 residues. For the CDR3, the DNA is TGTGCCAGCAGCCATACCAACCGGGACCCCTCCTACGAGCAGTACTTC. Its protein is CASSHTNRDPSYEQYF.

The chain combines TRBV15 with TRBJ2-1; D gene uncertain. This CDR3 is 13 amino acids long. CDR1 is LNHNV, CDR2 YYDKDF, per germline (reference sequence). Trimming took 0 bases from V and 2 from J, leaving 2 bases between them. Here the CDR3 reads CATSREPYNEQFF. CDR3 sequence (DNA): TGTGCCACCAGCAGAGAACCCTACAATGAGCAGTTCTTC.

This clonotype was detected only a few times. The CDR3 loop reads CASTSSDSGRHSYNEQFF. CDR3 DNA: TGTGCCAGCACCTCATCAGATAGCGGGAGGCACTCCTACAATGAGCAGTTCTTC. The V gene is TRBV27, the J gene TRBJ2-1; 10 bases agree with TRBD2. The CDR3 totals 18 residues. The V and J ends lost 7 bases and 0 bases, in that order; junction bases with no gene match: 12. Germline loops: CDR1 MNHEY, CDR2 SMNVEV (reference sequence).

This clonotype came up many times. The chain links TRBV27 to TRBJ1-6; D ambiguous. The CDR3 has 14 amino acids. Germline lookup yields CDR1 MNHEY and CDR2 SMNVEV (reference sequence). Trimming took off 5 bases at V and 7 bases at J, with 12 bases between the two ends. CDR3 sequence: CASSTRANNSPLHF. The CDR3 DNA is TGTGCCAGCAGTACCCGGGCCAACAATTCACCCCTCCACTTT.

Of note for this clonotype: Just one base apart from a much larger clone, this may be a read error. The CDR3 protein is CASSRTGGAPNTESFF. The CDR3 DNA reads TGTGCCAGCAGTAGGACAGGGGGCGCCCCGAACACTGAATCTTTCTTT. The chain joins TRBV7-2 to TRBJ1-1; 11 bases are shared with TRBD1. This CDR3 spans 16 amino acids. CDR1 and CDR2 from the germline V gene are SGHTA and FQGNSA.

On this clonotype itself: This may be a read error, as it is one base from a much larger clone. The chain has TRBV7-9 and TRBJ2-1; D might be TRBD1 (6 bases). Trimming left V 5 bases short and J 7 bases short, with 15 bases between. This CDR3 has 14 amino acids. Germline CDR1 reads SEHNR; CDR2 reads FQNEAQ (reference sequence). CDR3 region: CASSPRTATNEQFF. The DNA of the CDR3 is TGTGCCAGCAGCCCGCGGACAGCCACAAATGAGCAGTTCTTC.

The rearrangement links TRBV5-4 to TRBJ2-5, with 7 bases identical to TRBD1. Germline assignment: CDR1 SGHNT and CDR2 YYREEE (reference sequence). The CDR3 runs 14 residues. With 3 bases clipped from V and 3 bases from J, the junction kept 5 bases outside the gene matches. The CDR3 protein is CASSSDRLEETQYF. CDR3 DNA: TGTGCCAGCAGCTCGGACAGGTTGGAAGAGACCCAGTACTTC.

This sequence joins TRBV28 and TRBJ2-7; 9 bases line up with TRBD2. The germline CDR1 and CDR2 sequences are MDHEN and SYDVKM. J gave up 2 bases and V 7 bases, and 9 bases lay outside the gene matches. The CDR3 extends over 15 amino acids. The CDR3 bases are TGTGCCAGCACCGTGGGGCTAGCGGGGACCTACGAGCAGTACTTC. It is translated as CASTVGLAGTYEQYF.

Ten or more counts support this clonotype. V usage is TRBV7-8 and J usage is TRBJ2-3; 13 positions agree with TRBD2. The CDR3 spans 16 residues. CDR1 SGHVS and CDR2 FQNEAQ come from the germline V gene. After removal of 7 bases from V and 1 base from J, the junction contained 5 bases not matched to a gene. CDR3 amino acids: CASTFGLAGGTDTQYF. CDR3 nucleotides: TGTGCCAGCACCTTCGGACTAGCGGGAGGCACAGATACGCAGTATTTT.

This clonotype has more than one count but fewer than ten. This chain uses TRBV6-1 with TRBJ1-5; 7 bases map to TRBD1. The CDR3 extends over 15 amino acids. Germline loops: CDR1 MNHNS, CDR2 SASEGT. V gave up 8 bases and J gave up 1 base; unmatched junction bases: 8. The DNA of the CDR3 is TGTGCCAGCCGTAAGACAGGGTTGAGCAATCAGCCCCAGCATTTT. Translation: CASRKTGLSNQPQHF.

The sample holds a few counts of this clonotype. Since a much larger clone is just one base distant, this may be a read error. The V gene is TRBV30, the J gene TRBJ1-1; D is undetermined. The ends were cut back, 8 bases at V and 3 bases at J, with 10 bases in the middle. There are 11 residues in the CDR3. The V gene's germline CDR1 is GTSNPN and CDR2 SVGIG (reference sequence). CDR3 coding DNA: TGTGCCCGGAAAAGGGACACTGAAGCTTTCTTT. Its protein product is CARKRDTEAFF.

The rearrangement joins TRBV20-1 to TRBJ2-3; 8 bases line up with TRBD2. The V and J ends lost 0 bases and 5 bases, in that order; junction bases with no gene match: 16. CDR1 and CDR2 from the germline V gene are DFQATT and SNEGSKA (reference sequence). The CDR3 consists of 18 residues. The CDR3 bases are TGCAGTGCTAGAGATCCGGGGCCCTGGCGGGGGGCTCAAGATACGCAGTATTTT. This sequence encodes CSARDPGPWRGAQDTQYF.

The J gene is TRBJ2-7, the V gene TRBV11-3, with TRBD2 matching 7 bases. The CDR3 sequence is 16 residues long. V lost 5 bases and J lost 3; bases outside the gene matches: 13. Germline V lookup: CDR1 SGHNT, CDR2 YENEEA. CDR3 DNA: TGTGCCAGCAGCCAAGATTCGGCTAGCGGAGGCTACGAGCAGTACTTC. It specifies CASSQDSASGGYEQYF.

This clonotype was recorded many times. V is TRBV5-1 and J is TRBJ1-5, with D possibly TRBD1 on 6 matching bases. The CDR3 contains 17 residues. Trimming shortened V by 4 bases and J by 2 bases, and 19 bases separated the two germline ends. Germline V gene data show CDR1 as SGHRS and CDR2 as YFSETQ. The CDR3 reads CASSPGGGGGGNQPQHF. CDR3 nucleotides: TGCGCCAGCAGCCCCGGGGGGGGCGGAGGGGGCAATCAGCCCCAGCATTTT. The entire variable domain, with the rest obtained from reference TRBV5-1 and TRBJ1-5, is as follows: KAGVTQTPRYLIKTRGQQVTLSCSPISGHRSVSWYQQTPGQGLQFLFEYFSETQRNKGNFPGRFSGRQFSNSRSEMNVSTLELGDSALYLCASSPGGGGGGNQPQHFGDGTRLSIL.

To note about this clonotype: Given a much more abundant clone one base away, this may be a read error. This chain links TRBV5-8 with TRBJ2-1, with TRBD2 as a possible D gene (6 bases). The CDR3 is made up of 15 amino acids. Germline V lookup: CDR1 SGHTS, CDR2 YDEGEE. CDR3 protein: CTSSLPGLGGNEQFF. The CDR3 nucleotides are TGTACCAGCAGCTTGCCGGGACTTGGGGGTAATGAGCAGTTCTTC.

The chain is built from TRBV27 and TRBJ2-3; 8 positions match TRBD2. With 2 bases clipped from V and 2 bases from J, the junction kept 15 bases outside the gene matches. This CDR3 comprises 19 residues. Germline V gives CDR1 MNHEY, CDR2 SMNVEV (reference sequence). CDR3 DNA: TGTGCCAGCAGTTTACTGGGACTAGTGGGAAGAAAACACACAGATACGCAGTATTTT. Residues: CASSLLGLVGRKHTDTQYF.

This clonotype was seen repeatedly, ten times or more. The chain joins TRBV11-2 to TRBJ1-5; 8 bases match TRBD1. Germline V gene sequence: CDR1 SGHAT, CDR2 FQNNGV. This CDR3 is 13 amino acids long. Losses at the gene ends were 6 bases for V and 8 bases for J; bases not matched to a gene: 6. The CDR3 here is CASRDRAGKPQHF. The CDR3 region has the DNA TGTGCCAGCAGGGACAGGGCGGGCAAGCCCCAGCATTTT.

This chain connects TRBV12-3 or TRBV12-4 to TRBJ1-4; TRBD1 matches at 10 bases. V lost 6 bases to trimming and J lost 2 bases; unmatched junction nucleotides: 6. The CDR3 sequence is 16 residues long. CDR3 region: CASSDRGRGTNEKLFF. The CDR3 nucleotides are TGTGCCAGCAGCGACAGGGGGCGCGGGACTAATGAAAAACTGTTTTTT.

As concerns this clonotype: This may come from a read error, since a much larger clone is one base off. The chain carries TRBV12-3 or TRBV12-4 and TRBJ1-1; D is perhaps TRBD1 (5 bases). Trimming removed 6 bases from V and 2 bases from J, with 19 bases in between. This CDR3 has 16 residues. The CDR3 coding sequence is TGTGCCAGCAGACAAGACGGGGGAGGTATAAACACTGAAGCTTTCTTT. It encodes CASRQDGGGINTEAFF.

This clonotype was found a few times. V and J are TRBV10-3 and TRBJ2-2; possibly TRBD1 for D (6 bases). V was clipped by 4 bases and J by 1 base, with 10 bases between them. Germline V gene lookup returns CDR1 ENHRY and CDR2 SYGVKD. The CDR3 sequence is 15 residues long. The CDR3 region is CAISATGQNTGELFF. In nucleotides, the CDR3 is TGTGCCATCAGTGCGACGGGACAGAACACCGGGGAGCTGTTTTTT.

This clonotype was counted only a few times. The gene calls are TRBV5-1 and TRBJ1-4; D ambiguous. The CDR3 is made up of 14 amino acids. Trimming stripped 2 bases from V and 0 bases from J, with 5 bases between. Germline V gene data show CDR1 as SGHRS and CDR2 as YFSETQ. The CDR3 region has the DNA TGCGCCAGCAGCTTAGAGGCAACTAATGAAAAACTGTTTTTT. Protein: CASSLEATNEKLFF.

The table lists this clonotype with many counts. The chain couples TRBV29-1 to TRBJ1-1; D possibly corresponds to TRBD1 (5 bases). Germline CDR1 SQVTM, CDR2 ANQGSEA. Trimming removed 6 bases at V and 1 base at J, with 24 bases between. The CDR3 consists of 17 residues. The CDR3 sequence is CSVLQNLREGGNTEAFF. The CDR3 nucleotides are TGCAGCGTCCTACAAAACCTCAGGGAAGGAGGGAACACTGAAGCTTTCTTT.

This clonotype was seen only a few times. The rearrangement joins TRBV29-1 to TRBJ2-1; D is possibly TRBD2 (5 bases). Germline loops: CDR1 SQVTM, CDR2 ANQGSEA. Trimming took off 4 bases at V and 6 bases at J, with 16 bases between the two ends. This CDR3 contains 14 residues. CDR3 in amino acids: CSVGGRRVSNEQFF. The CDR3 DNA reads TGCAGCGTTGGAGGTCGGCGGGTATCCAATGAGCAGTTCTTC.